A single sample gave rise to the 25 T cell receptor beta chains below, sequenced in a study of CD8 T cells in ankylosing spondylitis. For these TCRs, the target antigens are not known. General study results and limits: Apparently characteristic of ankylosing spondylitis blood was a TCR beta motif (about 8 highly homologous variants).

TCRdb fed the 5' RACE reads into MiXCR, producing one record per CDR3 protein. The table shows some 840,000 distinct CDR3 sequences, with 12% occurring only once. Sequenced material: blood, either unsorted or a sorted T cell fraction (not recorded which). These receptors were taken from a male donor with ankylosing spondylitis.

V gene TRBV2 combines with J gene TRBJ2-4; D is possibly TRBD2 (7 bases). This CDR3 has 14 amino acids. V was trimmed by 4 bases and J by 7 bases, leaving 14 bases between them. CDR1 and CDR2 (germline): SNHLY, FYNNEI. CDR3 protein: CASSAMGGANIQYF. CDR3 nucleotides: TGTGCCAGCAGTGCCATGGGGGGGGCGAACATTCAGTACTTC. Together with reference TRBV2 and TRBJ2-4, the CDR3 gives the full variable domain: EPEVTQTPSHQVTQMGQEVILRCVPISNHLYFYWYRQILGQKVEFLVSFYNNEISEKSEIFDDQFSVERPDGSNFTLKIRSTKLEDSAMYFCASSAMGGANIQYFGAGTRLSVL.

The chain links TRBV6-5 to TRBJ2-3; 10 nucleotides agree with TRBD1. Germline lookup yields CDR1 MNHEY and CDR2 SVGAGI. Germline trimming cut 2 bases from V and 2 bases from J; bases unmatched to any gene: 4. The CDR3 contains 16 residues. The CDR3 DNA follows: TGTGCCAGCAGTTACGGGGACAGGGGTCCCACAGATACGCAGTATTTT. This codes for CASSYGDRGPTDTQYF.

The CDR3 DNA reads TGCAGTGCTACTCAAGGGGAGGGAGAGACCCAGTACTTC. Protein sequence: CSATQGEGETQYF. The genes are TRBV20-1 and TRBJ2-5; 7 nucleotides line up with TRBD2. Looked up from germline, CDR1 is DFQATT and CDR2 is SNEGSKA (reference sequence). The CDR3 contains 13 residues. J lost 4 bases, V lost 4 bases, and 6 bases had no gene match.

This sequence joins TRBV28 and TRBJ2-1; 10 bases are shared with TRBD1. Germline CDR1 is MDHEN and CDR2 is SYDVKM. CDR3 length equals 15 residues. Trimming cost V 5 bases and J 7 bases; bases outside gene matches: 8. CDR3 protein: CASSNPDRGGNEQFF. In DNA, the CDR3 is TGTGCCAGCAGTAACCCGGACAGGGGGGGAAATGAGCAGTTCTTC.

The rearrangement links TRBV28 to TRBJ1-2; D is uncertain. Germline values: CDR1 MDHEN, CDR2 SYDVKM. The CDR3 has 14 amino acids. The ends were cut back, 6 bases at V and 1 base at J, with 12 bases in the middle. Here the CDR3 DNA reads TGTGCCAGCAGAAACAGCGGACTTAACTATGGCTACACCTTC. Residues: CASRNSGLNYGYTF.

This clonotype has a handful of counts. The chain carries TRBV11-2 and TRBJ1-2; weak D call: TRBD1 (5 bases). The V end lost 2 bases, the J end lost 0 bases, and 13 bases lay between the germline ends. Germline V lookup: CDR1 SGHAT, CDR2 FQNNGV. CDR3 length: 16 amino acids. This chain's CDR3 is CASSLQGRVPNYGYTF. CDR3 sequence (DNA): TGTGCCAGCAGCTTACAGGGAAGGGTTCCTAACTATGGCTACACCTTC.

The rearrangement joins TRBV6-2 or TRBV6-3 to TRBJ2-2; the D is unclear. The ends were cut back, 7 bases at V and 3 bases at J, with 3 bases in the middle. The CDR3 consists of 11 residues. Per germline, CDR1 MNHEY and CDR2 SVGEGT. The CDR3 DNA is TGTGCCAGCATGTACACCGGGGAGCTGTTTTTT. It encodes CASMYTGELFF.

This clonotype occurred a few times. This chain connects TRBV12-3 or TRBV12-4 to TRBJ2-3; TRBD2 aligns across 11 bases. The CDR3 loop spans 17 amino acids. After removal of 8 bases from V and 0 bases from J, the junction contained 10 bases not matched to a gene. CDR3 coding DNA: TGTGCCAGCGGAAAATCGACTAGCGGGATTAGCACAGATACGCAGTATTTT. Translating it yields CASGKSTSGISTDTQYF.

This clonotype was recorded a few times. The V gene is TRBV5-1, the J gene TRBJ1-1, with D possibly TRBD1 on 5 matching bases. Per germline, CDR1 SGHRS and CDR2 YFSETQ. This CDR3 has 15 residues. The germline V and J ends were trimmed by 4 bases and 3 bases, with 16 bases remaining between them. The CDR3 nucleotides are TGCGCCAGCAGCAAACCCGGGACGGGGGACACTGAAGCTTTCTTT. Encoded protein: CASSKPGTGDTEAFF.

This clonotype occurred a few times. The V and J genes are TRBV5-1 and TRBJ1-5; the D is unclear. In germline, CDR1 is SGHRS, CDR2 YFSETQ. With 0 bases removed from V and 5 bases from J, the gap between germline ends came to 12 bases. The CDR3 runs 15 residues. In DNA form, the CDR3 reads TGCGCCAGCAGCTTGGGAGTACGGCCGGATCAGCCCCAGCATTTT. It is translated as CASSLGVRPDQPQHF.

This clonotype was observed a few times. This sequence joins TRBV2 and TRBJ2-1; D remains unclear. V was clipped by 2 bases and J by 9 bases, with 11 bases between them. The CDR3 has 13 residues. CDR1 and CDR2 from the germline V gene are SNHLY and FYNNEI. The CDR3 loop is CASSEFWRSEQFF. In DNA, the CDR3 is TGTGCCAGCAGTGAATTCTGGCGGAGTGAGCAGTTCTTC.

This sequence joins TRBV6-2 or TRBV6-3 and TRBJ2-1; 9 nucleotides match TRBD2. Germline loops: CDR1 MNHEY, CDR2 SVGEGT. The trim removed 10 bases at V and 7 bases at J, leaving 11 bases unmatched. This CDR3 is built from 14 residues. Here the CDR3 reads CAITLAGAVNEQFF. CDR3 nucleotide sequence: TGTGCCATCACCTTAGCGGGAGCCGTTAATGAGCAGTTCTTC.

Here the CDR3 DNA reads TGTGCCAGCAGCGTAGTTCCTAGCGGGGGGTACAATGAGCAGTTCTTC. Translated, it gives CASSVVPSGGYNEQFF. V usage is TRBV9 and J usage is TRBJ2-1; 11 nucleotides align to TRBD2. CDR1 and CDR2 from the germline V gene are SGDLS and YYNGEE. This CDR3 is 16 amino acids long. After removal of 0 bases from V and 4 bases from J, the junction contained 3 bases not matched to a gene.

The table lists this clonotype with many counts. V is TRBV6-5 and J is TRBJ1-1; a weak D match, TRBD1 (6 bases). The CDR3 extends over 17 amino acids. Trimming took 0 bases from V and 4 from J, leaving 18 bases between them. Germline CDR1 is MNHEY and CDR2 is SVGAGI. The CDR3: CASSYSRFSGDGTEAFF. In DNA, the CDR3 is TGTGCCAGCAGTTACTCGAGATTTTCAGGGGATGGCACTGAAGCTTTCTTT.

The chain carries TRBV20-1 and TRBJ2-3; 7 bases are shared with TRBD2. The CDR3 is made up of 19 amino acids. Germline loops: CDR1 DFQATT, CDR2 SNEGSKA (reference sequence). The V segment lost 5 bases and the J segment 2 bases; nucleotides outside the gene matches: 22. CDR3 protein: CSAPISTSETLSYTDTQYF. CDR3 nucleotides: TGCAGTGCTCCTATTAGTACTAGCGAGACCCTGTCCTACACAGATACGCAGTATTTT.

The sample holds a few counts of this clonotype. CDR3 amino acids: CASSLRTGLPRSGTGELFF. The CDR3 DNA reads as TGCGCCAGCAGCCTTAGAACTGGGCTCCCCAGAAGCGGGACCGGGGAGCTGTTTTTT. This chain joins TRBV4-1 and TRBJ2-2; D is perhaps TRBD2 (6 bases). Trimming took off 4 bases at V and 5 bases at J, with 26 bases between the two ends. CDR1 MGHRA and CDR2 YSYEKL come from the germline V gene. There are 19 residues in the CDR3.

This clonotype came up a few times. This chain links TRBV18 with TRBJ2-7; D gene unclear. Per germline, CDR1 KGHSH and CDR2 LQKENI. Between the trimmed V and J ends, which lost 4 bases and 4 bases, there was a span of 11 bases. The CDR3 runs 13 residues. The CDR3: CASSRGFGYEQYF. CDR3 DNA: TGTGCCAGCTCACGGGGTTTCGGATACGAGCAGTACTTC.

This clonotype has more than one count but fewer than ten. The chain employs TRBV20-1 and TRBJ2-5; tentative D call: TRBD1 (6 bases). Looked up from germline, CDR1 is DFQATT and CDR2 is SNEGSKA (reference sequence). V lost 3 bases to trimming and J lost 4 bases, with 15 bases between them. The CDR3 spans 14 residues. The CDR3 loop reads CSARGRGALETQYF. CDR3 bases: TGCAGTGCTAGGGGCAGGGGCGCTCTAGAGACCCAGTACTTC.

This clonotype was recorded a few times. The chain carries TRBV10-3 and TRBJ1-2; no firm D call. V lost 3 bases, J lost 1 base, and 15 bases lay in between. Germline V gene sequence: CDR1 ENHRY, CDR2 SYGVKD. This CDR3 has 16 residues. The DNA for the CDR3 is TGTGCCATCAGTGATTCGGCCAAGGACGGTAACTATGGCTACACCTTC. It is translated as CAISDSAKDGNYGYTF.

The CDR3 region has the DNA TGTGCCATCGGGACGGGAGAGACCCAGTACTTC. Its translation is CAIGTGETQYF. V gene TRBV10-3 combines with J gene TRBJ2-5; D is perhaps TRBD1 or TRBD2 (5 bases each). Deletions cut 8 bases from V and 4 bases from J, with 8 bases between. CDR3 length: 11 amino acids. CDR1 and CDR2 from the germline V gene are ENHRY and SYGVKD.

The sample holds many counts of this clonotype. The chain links TRBV10-3 to TRBJ1-1; D is possibly TRBD1 (5 bases). The CDR3 runs 13 residues. From germline, CDR1 is ENHRY and CDR2 SYGVKD. V lost 2 bases and J 4 bases, leaving 8 bases between the germline ends. The CDR3 DNA reads TGTGCCATCAGTGAGCAGGGAGGCACTGAAGCTTTCTTT. This gives the protein CAISEQGGTEAFF.

This clonotype turned up a few times. The chain combines TRBV4-3 with TRBJ2-2; unclear D gene. CDR1 is LGHNA, CDR2 YSLEER, per germline. The CDR3 runs 17 residues. V was trimmed by 2 bases and J by 4 bases, leaving 17 bases between them. The CDR3 sequence: CASSQKVQPSFTGELFF. DNA for the CDR3: TGCGCCAGCAGCCAAAAAGTCCAACCGTCCTTCACCGGGGAGCTGTTTTTT.

This sequence joins TRBV20-1 and TRBJ2-3; 9 bases fit TRBD2. CDR1 and CDR2 (germline): DFQATT, SNEGSKA (reference sequence). CDR3 length: 14 amino acids. After removal of 5 bases from V and 2 bases from J, the junction contained 5 bases not matched to a gene. CDR3 amino acids: CSARLAGFTDTQYF. CDR3 nucleotide sequence: TGCAGTGCTCGGCTAGCGGGATTCACAGATACGCAGTATTTT.

This rearrangement joins TRBV7-2 to TRBJ2-1; TRBD1 is a possible D gene (6 bases). CDR1 and CDR2 from the germline V gene are SGHTA and FQGNSA. The germline V and J ends were trimmed by 5 bases and 6 bases, with 17 bases remaining between them. This CDR3 contains 15 residues. The chain's CDR3 is CASSPNRVGPNEQFF. The CDR3 DNA sequence: TGTGCCAGCAGCCCGAACAGGGTTGGGCCCAATGAGCAGTTCTTC.

This clonotype was detected only a few times. The chain recombines TRBV19 with TRBJ2-7; 7 bases fit TRBD2. Germline CDR1 LNHDA, CDR2 SQIVND (reference sequence). V was pared by 1 base and J by 2 bases, with 2 bases of the junction left unmatched. The CDR3 spans 14 residues. The CDR3 bases are TGTGCCAGTAGTATAGCTAGCGGAACCTACGAGCAGTACTTC. It specifies CASSIASGTYEQYF.